This entry concerns a single T cell receptor (beta chain). Its antigen is still unknown. Vbeta (60) and Jbeta (13) primers were used in the PCR. Here immunoSEQ multiplex PCR was the method, and the copy in TCRdb shows in-frame clones only, minus some. The repertoire holds 130,000 to 150,000 clones, with 80% as singletons. The data stem from a study of cytomegalovirus exposure and HLA in healthy donors. Whole-study findings and limits: Reports described diagnosis of cytomegalovirus status by the classifier as highly specific and sensitive.

The CDR3 loop spans 14 amino acids. V was cut by 3 bases and J by 8 bases, with 13 bases left in between. Looked up from germline, CDR1 is SGHTA and CDR2 is FQGNSA. This clonotype originated in a male donor in good health and CMV-seronegative. The chain has TRBV7-2 and TRBJ1-4, with a weak D call TRBD1 (5 bases). Material for sequencing was PBMCs. CDR3 DNA: TGTGCCAGCAGCTTGGACGGGGCGGGAGAAAAACTGTTTTTT. Its translation: CASSLDGAGEKLFF.